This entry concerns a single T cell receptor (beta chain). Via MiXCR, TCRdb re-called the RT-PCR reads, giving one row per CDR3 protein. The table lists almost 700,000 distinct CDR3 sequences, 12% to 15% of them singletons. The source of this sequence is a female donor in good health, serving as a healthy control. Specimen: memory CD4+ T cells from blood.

DNA for the CDR3: TGCAGTGCAAGACGGCTAGCGGGATTACCGGGCGAGCAGTACTTC. Translating gives CSARRLAGLPGEQYF. This sequence joins TRBV20-1 and TRBJ2-7; 9 bases line up with TRBD2. Germline V gene data show CDR1 as DFQATT and CDR2 as SNEGSKA (reference sequence). The CDR3 is 15 residues long. The J segment lost 6 bases and the V segment lost 6 bases, leaving 15 bases of the junction unmatched.